The source of this TCR beta chain is a study of shared clonotypes between healthy human individuals. Evenly divided among several immunoSEQ plates was the genomic DNA of each subset. Sequencing was performed with immunoSEQ multiplex PCR; in TCRdb, only in-frame clones are kept and a portion is missing. This sample has fewer than 1.8 million clones, with approximately 98.5% found just once. Trimming removed 1 base from V and 9 bases from J, with 10 bases in between. The CDR3 length is 13 residues. Germline V CDR1 and CDR2: SGHTA, FQGNSA. To note about this clone: No antigen is known for it.

General observations from the study: Naive subsets generally exceeded memory subsets in estimated richness. Limited genetic and exposure-history diversity came from having few donors.

V usage is TRBV7-2 and J usage is TRBJ2-1; no reliable D call. Sequenced material: naive CD4+ T cells sorted from blood. Stated subset: CD45RA+ positively selected. The sequence derives from a man aged 25 to 45 in good health. The CDR3 sequence is CASSLVDGFEQFF. The CDR3, as DNA: TGTGCCAGCAGCTTAGTGGATGGGTTTGAGCAGTTCTTC.